This TCR beta chain was identified during a study of control samples from healthy donors and cancer patients. This clone has a handful of counts. Produced via immunoSEQ multiplex PCR; TCRdb's table is partial and in-frame only. The repertoire holds about 250,000 clones, with about 80% as singletons. The CDR3 extends over 13 amino acids. Trimming removed 4 bases from V and 6 bases from J, with 9 bases in between. CDR1 is SEHNR and CDR2 is FQNEAQ in the germline V gene (reference sequence). The rearrangement joins TRBV7-9 to TRBJ2-2; D is ambiguous. This TCR was recovered from a woman aged 55 to 70 with lung cancer. The sequenced sample consisted of PBMCs. CDR3 DNA: TGTGCCAGCAGCTCCTCCGGAGCCGGGGAGCTGTTTTTT. Protein: CASSSSGAGELFF.